This T cell receptor beta chain is from a study of cytomegalovirus exposure and HLA in healthy donors. Of note for this clone: The antigen is undetermined.

General observations from the study: Reported results showed that the classifier diagnosed cytomegalovirus status with high specificity and sensitivity. A few of the chains that were CMV-associated were confirmed in vitro to be specific for CMV antigens. Rare sequences made up most TCRs, while some public TCRs were found in many donors.

Assay used: immunoSEQ multiplex PCR; TCRdb lists only in-frame clones, some missing. The data contain 250,000 to 400,000 clones, 88% of them singletons. The donors were part of the validation cohort of 100 to 150 subjects. That cohort was separate from the first cohort, which comprised 666 subjects. This receptor was identified in a man aged 25-45 years in good health and CMV-seronegative. Sequenced: PBMCs.

The CDR3 loop is CASSLIGQGVAGELFF. Written as DNA, the CDR3 is TGTGCCAGCAGCTTAATCGGGCAGGGGGTAGCCGGGGAGCTGTTTTTT. This sequence joins TRBV7-9 and TRBJ2-2, with 7 bases identical to TRBD1. After removal of 2 bases from V and 6 bases from J, the junction contained 9 bases not matched to a gene. CDR3 length: 16 amino acids. Germline CDR1 and CDR2: SEHNR and FQNEAQ (reference sequence). The full variable domain, in which reference TRBV7-9 and TRBJ2-2 provide the parts outside the CDR3, is DTGVSQNPRHKITKRGQNVTFRCDPISEHNRLYWYRQTLGQGPEFLTYFQNEAQLEKSRLLSDRFSAERPKGSFSTLEIQRTEQGDSAMYLCASSLIGQGVAGELFFGEGSRLTVL.